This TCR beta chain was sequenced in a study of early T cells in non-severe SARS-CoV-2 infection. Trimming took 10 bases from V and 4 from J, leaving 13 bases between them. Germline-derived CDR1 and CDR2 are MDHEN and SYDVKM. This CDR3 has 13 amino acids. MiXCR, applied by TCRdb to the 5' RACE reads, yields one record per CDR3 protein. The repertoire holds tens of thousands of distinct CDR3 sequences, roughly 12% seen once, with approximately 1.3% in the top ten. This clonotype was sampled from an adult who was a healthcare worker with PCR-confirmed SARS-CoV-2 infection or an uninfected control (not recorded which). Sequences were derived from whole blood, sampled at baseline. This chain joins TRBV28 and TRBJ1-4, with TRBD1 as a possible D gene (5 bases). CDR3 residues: CATTTVINEKLFF. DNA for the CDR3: TGTGCCACCACGACAGTTATTAATGAAAAACTGTTTTTT.